This T cell receptor beta chain was identified in a study of cytomegalovirus exposure and HLA in healthy donors. Study results and caveats: HLA restriction was apparent for most CMV-associated TCR beta chains in a later analysis.

Donors likely had unrecorded immune exposures despite being nominally healthy when sampled. About this clone: Its antigen is not known.

Germline CDR1 and CDR2: MNHEY and SVGAGI. The CDR3 is 14 amino acids. Between the trimmed V and J ends, which lost 2 bases and 4 bases, there was a span of 8 bases. Primers for the PCR totalled 60 Vbeta and 13 Jbeta. Some clones are missing from TCRdb's copy, which holds only in-frame ones; the method was immunoSEQ multiplex PCR. The table records about 180,000 clones, over 60% of them present only once. This clonotype was sampled from a man aged 18 to 35 in good health and CMV-seronegative. The specimen was PBMCs. V gene TRBV6-5 combines with J gene TRBJ1-4; TRBD1 might be the D (6 bases). The CDR3, as DNA: TGTGCCAGCAGTTACGGCAGGGGTAATGAAAAACTGTTTTTT. Amino acids: CASSYGRGNEKLFF.